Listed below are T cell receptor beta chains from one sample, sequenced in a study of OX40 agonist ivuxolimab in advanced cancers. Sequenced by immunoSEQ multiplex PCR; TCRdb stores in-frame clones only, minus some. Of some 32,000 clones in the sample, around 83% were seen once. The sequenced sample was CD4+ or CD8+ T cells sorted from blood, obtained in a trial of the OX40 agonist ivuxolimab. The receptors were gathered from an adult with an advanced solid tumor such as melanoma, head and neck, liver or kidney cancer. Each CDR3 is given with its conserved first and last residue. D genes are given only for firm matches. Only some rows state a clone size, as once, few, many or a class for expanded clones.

TGTGCCAGCAGTGTTCAGAATACTAACTATGGCTACACCTTC	CASSVQNTNYGYTF	NA	TRBJ1-2	TRBV13	few
TGTGCCAGCAGCTTAGCGAGGCACAATGAAGCTTTCTTT	CASSLARHNEAFF	NA	TRBJ1-1	TRBV7-3	NA
TGCGCCAGCAGCCAAGGAAGAGTGGGCAATCAGCCCCAGCATTTT	CASSQGRVGNQPQHF	NA	TRBJ1-5	TRBV4-3	NA
TGTGCCAGCAGTAACCGAGGGACTAGTCGGACCGGGGAGCTGTTTTTT	CASSNRGTSRTGELFF	TRBD2	TRBJ2-2	TRBV2	NA
TGCGCCAGCAAGTCTAGCCGACGTAACACATACGAGCAGTACTTC	CASKSSRRNTYEQYF	NA	TRBJ2-7	TRBV10-1	NA
TGTGCCACCAGCAGAGATAGCGGGCTGCGGCGGGAACTACGGGAGCAGTACTTC	CATSRDSGLRRELREQYF	TRBD2	TRBJ2-7	TRBV15	NA
TGTGCCAGCAGTAGGGGGGGTGGGGCCACTGAAGCTTTCTTT	CASSRGGGATEAFF	NA	TRBJ1-1	TRBV27	NA
TGCGCCAGCAGCCACACGGACGGCTACGAGCAGTACTTC	CASSHTDGYEQYF	NA	TRBJ2-7	TRBV4-1	NA
TGTGCCAGCTCACGCGGTGCGGGAGCGTGGAGAGCTGAAGCTTTCTTT	CASSRGAGAWRAEAFF	NA	TRBJ1-1	TRBV18	NA
TGTGCCAGCAGCTTAGGGGAGGGAACCACAGATACGCAGTATTTT	CASSLGEGTTDTQYF	TRBD2	TRBJ2-3	TRBV7-2	NA
TGTGCCAGCAGTTTAGGGCTGTCCTACAATGAGCAGTTCTTC	CASSLGLSYNEQFF	NA	TRBJ2-1	TRBV6-5	many
TGTGCCAGCAGCGTACGGGCGGCCTTATCCTACACCTTC	CASSVRAALSYTF	NA	TRBJ1-2	TRBV9	NA
TGCGCCAGCAGCTTGGCGGGACCGTACAACGAGCAGTACTTC	CASSLAGPYNEQYF	NA	TRBJ2-7	TRBV5-1	NA
TGTGCCAGCAGCTTATCTGGGGGAGTTAGAAGCTCTGGGGCCAACGTCCTGACTTTC	CASSLSGGVRSSGANVLTF	NA	TRBJ2-6	TRBV7-3	NA
TGTGCCAGCAGGGGCGCGGACGCATCCTACGAGCAGTACTTC	CASRGADASYEQYF	NA	TRBJ2-7	TRBV11-2	NA
TGTGCCAGCAACAGGGGGTACAATGAGCAGTTCTTC	CASNRGYNEQFF	TRBD1	TRBJ2-1	TRBV28	NA
TGCAGCGCTAGACAGGGGGGTTCCTACAATGAGCAGTTCTTC	CSARQGGSYNEQFF	TRBD1	TRBJ2-1	TRBV29-1	NA
TGCGCCACCTCCCCGAGCGGACCCTTAGATACGCAGTATTTT	CATSPSGPLDTQYF	NA	TRBJ2-3	TRBV5-1	NA
TGTGCCAGCAGTTTATATAAGGGGGCCCAGCCCCAGCATTTT	CASSLYKGAQPQHF	TRBD1	TRBJ1-5	TRBV27	NA
TGTGCCACCAGCCTACACTTCTCTGGGGCCAACGTCCTGACTTTC	CATSLHFSGANVLTF	NA	TRBJ2-6	TRBV15	NA
TGCGCCAGCAGCCTCTTTGGGGGGGAAGAGACCCAGTACTTC	CASSLFGGEETQYF	TRBD2	TRBJ2-5	TRBV4-3	NA
TGTGCCAGCAGCTTCGGAACCGGGACAGGGGCTGAAGCTTTCTTT	CASSFGTGTGAEAFF	TRBD1	TRBJ1-1	TRBV7-9	few
TGTGCCAGCAGTTCAGGGGAAACTGAAGCTTTCTTT	CASSSGETEAFF	NA	TRBJ1-1	TRBV6-6	NA
TGTGCCAGCAGCTTGGGCACCGGGGAGCTGTTTTTT	CASSLGTGELFF	NA	TRBJ2-2	TRBV7-2	NA
TGTGCCAGCAGTTTATTAACTAGCGGGGCCTACGAGCAGTACTTC	CASSLLTSGAYEQYF	TRBD2	TRBJ2-7	TRBV28	NA
TGTGCCAGCAGCCCGACAGGGTCGGGTGGCTACACCTTC	CASSPTGSGGYTF	TRBD1	TRBJ1-2	TRBV5-6	NA
TGTGCCATCAGTGAGAGGGGTAGTGGGTACGAGCAGTACTTC	CAISERGSGYEQYF	NA	TRBJ2-7	TRBV10-3	NA
TGTGCCAGCAGCTGGAGGGGGGGCGAGGAGACCCAGTACTTC	CASSWRGGEETQYF	NA	TRBJ2-5	TRBV7-3	NA
TGTGCCGCGACTGGACGAACCGGGACTGAAGCTTTCTTT	CAATGRTGTEAFF	NA	TRBJ1-1	TRBV2	NA
TGCAGCGTTGGGGGGATCGGAGGAAACACCATATATTTT	CSVGGIGGNTIYF	NA	TRBJ1-3	TRBV29-1	NA
TGTGCCAGCAGCCGACTAGCGGTGAACACCGGGGAGCTGTTTTTT	CASSRLAVNTGELFF	TRBD2	TRBJ2-2	TRBV28	NA